This TCR beta chain was sequenced in a study of shared clonotypes between healthy human individuals. Germline V gives CDR1 MDHEN, CDR2 SYDVKM. With 2 bases removed from V and 8 bases from J, the gap between germline ends came to 15 bases. The CDR3 totals 15 residues. As originally analysed: Filtering differed, since immunoSEQ gave only junction sequences and no quality scores. Produced via immunoSEQ multiplex PCR; TCRdb's table is partial and in-frame only. That table is the source of V, J and clone size, and D and trimming were worked out from the DNA. The sample shows over 300,000 clones, around 86% of them seen only once. Donors were healthy HIV-negative adults without recent acute infections or vaccinations.

The clonotype originates from a man aged 18 to 29 in good health. Source material: memory CD8+ T cells sorted from blood. The subset is: CD45RO+ cells pooled with CCR7-negative TemRA cells. This chain joins TRBV28 and TRBJ1-4; D is possibly TRBD1 (6 bases). The CDR3 region is CASSLPQTGGEKLFF. The CDR3 nucleotides read TGTGCCAGCAGTTTACCCCAAACGGGGGGCGAAAAACTGTTTTTT.